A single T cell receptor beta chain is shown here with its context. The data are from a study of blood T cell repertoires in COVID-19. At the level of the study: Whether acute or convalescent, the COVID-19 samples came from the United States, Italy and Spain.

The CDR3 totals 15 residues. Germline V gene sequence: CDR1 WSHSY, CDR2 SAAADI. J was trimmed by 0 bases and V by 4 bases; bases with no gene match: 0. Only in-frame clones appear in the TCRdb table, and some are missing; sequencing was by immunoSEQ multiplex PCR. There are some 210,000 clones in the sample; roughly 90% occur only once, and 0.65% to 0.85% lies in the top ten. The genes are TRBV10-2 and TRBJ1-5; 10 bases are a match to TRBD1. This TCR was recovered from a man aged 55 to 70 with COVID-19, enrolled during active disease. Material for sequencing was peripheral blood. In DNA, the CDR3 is TGCGCCAGCAGTGGGACAGGGGGTAGCAATCAGCCCCAGCATTTT. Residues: CASSGTGGSNQPQHF.